The 26 T cell receptor beta chains below come from one sample, sequenced in a study of blood T cell repertoires in COVID-19. Libraries were prepared by immunoSEQ multiplex PCR; TCRdb keeps only in-frame clonotypes and omits some of them. The data hold over 10,000 clones, with roughly 88% observed a single time. The sample was peripheral blood. These receptors were obtained from a human donor in a cohort sampled during active COVID-19.

The V and J genes are TRBV28 and TRBJ2-5, with 10 bases identical to TRBD2. CDR3 length equals 12 residues. Germline V lookup: CDR1 MDHEN, CDR2 SYDVKM. V gave up 3 bases and J gave up 9 bases; unmatched junction bases: 1. In nucleotides, the CDR3 is TGTGCCAGCAGTTTCAGCGGGAGGGCCCAGTACTTC. Its protein is CASSFSGRAQYF.

This clone appeared a single time. This chain links TRBV2 with TRBJ2-5; TRBD1 matches 11 bases. This CDR3 has 15 amino acids. Trimming at V came to 4 bases and at J to 4 bases, leaving 5 bases not matched to a gene. Germline V gene sequence: CDR1 SNHLY, CDR2 FYNNEI. The CDR3 spells CASSGGQGGAETQYF. The CDR3 DNA is TGTGCCAGCAGTGGGGGACAGGGGGGAGCAGAGACCCAGTACTTC. Together with reference TRBV2 and TRBJ2-5, the CDR3 gives the full variable domain: EPEVTQTPSHQVTQMGQEVILRCVPISNHLYFYWYRQILGQKVEFLVSFYNNEISEKSEIFDDQFSVERPDGSNFTLKIRSTKLEDSAMYFCASSGGQGGAETQYFGPGTRLLVL.

V usage is TRBV5-1 and J usage is TRBJ2-2, with D possibly matching TRBD2 (5 bases). Trimming took off 0 bases at V and 4 bases at J, with 7 bases between the two ends. Germline CDR1 is SGHRS and CDR2 is YFSETQ. The CDR3 is 14 amino acids. This CDR3 reads CASSLVGGTGELFF. The DNA of the CDR3 is TGCGCCAGCAGCTTGGTAGGAGGCACCGGGGAGCTGTTTTTT.

The chain is built from TRBV7-9 and TRBJ2-1; 11 bases are a match to TRBD1. V was pared by 0 bases and J by 9 bases, with 4 bases of the junction left unmatched. Germline V lookup: CDR1 SEHNR, CDR2 FQNEAQ (reference sequence). This CDR3 is built from 15 residues. DNA for the CDR3: TGTGCCAGCAGCTTAGCCGGGACAGGGGGGACTGAGCAGTTCTTC. It yields the protein CASSLAGTGGTEQFF.

The rearrangement links TRBV7-9 to TRBJ2-7; weak D call: TRBD2 (5 bases). Deletions cut 1 base from V and 4 bases from J, with 14 bases between. CDR1 and CDR2 from the germline V gene are SEHNR and FQNEAQ (reference sequence). The CDR3 contains 15 residues. CDR3 in DNA: TGTGCCAGCAGCTTAGTCGACACCCTAGCTTACGAGCAGTACTTC. It specifies CASSLVDTLAYEQYF.

This clone has just one count. The chain has TRBV9 and TRBJ2-2, with D unclear. The germline V gene encodes CDR1 SGDLS and CDR2 YYNGEE. V lost 1 base to trimming and J lost 6 bases, with 4 bases between them. The CDR3 has 12 amino acids. The CDR3 loop reads CASSVPAGELFF. The DNA for the CDR3 is TGTGCCAGCAGCGTACCGGCCGGGGAGCTGTTTTTT. Variable domain in full (rest from reference TRBV9 and TRBJ2-2): DSGVTQTPKHLITATGQRVTLRCSPRSGDLSVYWYQQSLDQGLQFLIQYYNGEERAKGNILERFSAQQFPDLHSELNLSSLELGDSALYFCASSVPAGELFFGEGSRLTVL.

This rearrangement joins TRBV24-1 to TRBJ1-3; TRBD1 is a possible D gene (5 bases). Trimming took 8 bases from V and 2 from J, leaving 21 bases between them. The V gene's germline CDR1 is KGHDR and CDR2 SFDVKD. The CDR3 loop spans 17 amino acids. CDR3 bases: TGTGCCACCAACGCGCGGGGCGGTTTAAGAGCTGGAAACACCATATATTTT. This encodes CATNARGGLRAGNTIYF.

This sequence joins TRBV28 and TRBJ2-6; no clear D. V was shortened by 3 bases and J by 6 bases, with 9 bases between the two germline ends. The germline V gene has CDR1 MDHEN and CDR2 SYDVKM. The length of the CDR3 is 14 residues. The CDR3 here is CASSFSAAANVLTF. CDR3 coding DNA: TGTGCCAGCAGTTTCTCGGCGGCGGCCAACGTCCTGACTTTC.

This clone was seen only once. The chain couples TRBV5-1 to TRBJ2-5; 7 bases are a match to TRBD1. In germline, CDR1 is SGHRS, CDR2 YFSETQ. V lost 5 bases to trimming and J lost 2 bases; unmatched junction nucleotides: 6. The CDR3 covers 14 residues. The CDR3 DNA sequence: TGCGCCAGCAGACGGACAGGAGTTCAAGAGACCCAGTACTTC. Translation: CASRRTGVQETQYF.

V usage is TRBV15 and J usage is TRBJ2-5; D remains ambiguous. The CDR3 consists of 13 residues. Germline lookup yields CDR1 LNHNV and CDR2 YYDKDF (reference sequence). V lost 3 bases and J 7 bases, leaving 12 bases between the germline ends. Here the CDR3 DNA reads TGTGCCACCAGCAGCGACTTTTCGGGGACCCAGTACTTC. Protein product: CATSSDFSGTQYF. The variable domain in full, with the rest retrieved from reference TRBV15 and TRBJ2-5, is DAMVIQNPRYQVTQFGKPVTLSCSQTLNHNVMYWYQQKSSQAPKLLFHYYDKDFNNEADTPDNFQSRRPNTSFCFLDIRSPGLGDTAMYLCATSSDFSGTQYFGPGTRLLVL.

The chain employs TRBV5-6 and TRBJ2-3, with D tentatively TRBD2 (5 bases). V was pared by 5 bases and J by 2 bases, with 6 bases between. The length of the CDR3 is 12 residues. CDR1 and CDR2 (germline): SGHDT, YYEEEE. This CDR3 reads CASRRDTDTQYF. The DNA for the CDR3 is TGTGCCAGCAGACGGGACACAGATACGCAGTATTTT.

V and J are TRBV2 and TRBJ1-4; no reliable D call. Germline CDR1 is SNHLY and CDR2 is FYNNEI. The V and J ends lost 5 bases and 7 bases respectively, with 14 bases between them. The CDR3 spans 14 residues. The CDR3 region has the DNA TGTGCCAGCAGTCCCGGCAGGAGGCTTGAAAAACTGTTTTTT. Translating it yields CASSPGRRLEKLFF.

V usage is TRBV4-3 and J usage is TRBJ2-7; weak D call: TRBD2 (6 bases). The CDR3 has 14 residues. V lost 4 bases to trimming and J lost 0 bases, with 10 bases between them. Germline-derived CDR1 and CDR2 are LGHNA and YSLEER. The CDR3 DNA is TGCGCCAGCAGCCGCGGGACGGACTCCTACGAGCAGTACTTC. Translation gives CASSRGTDSYEQYF.

The table lists this clone with a count of one. The rearrangement links TRBV29-1 to TRBJ1-4; 7 nucleotides line up with TRBD1. CDR1 is SQVTM, CDR2 ANQGSEA, per germline. Trimming cost V 7 bases and J 3 bases; bases outside gene matches: 8. This CDR3 has 14 residues. The CDR3 DNA sequence: TGCAGCGCCAGGGTAGGGACAGCTAATGAAAAACTGTTTTTT. Protein sequence: CSARVGTANEKLFF.

This chain links TRBV19 with TRBJ2-5; D perhaps matches TRBD1 (6 bases). Per the germline V gene, CDR1 is LNHDA and CDR2 is SQIVND (reference sequence). The CDR3 is 13 amino acids. Trimming cost V 4 bases and J 4 bases, with 10 bases left between them. CDR3: CASSRGQSETQYF. The CDR3 DNA follows: TGTGCCAGTAGTAGGGGGCAGTCAGAGACCCAGTACTTC.

The genes are TRBV2 and TRBJ1-5; 8 bases fit TRBD1. The CDR3 extends over 14 amino acids. Germline assignment: CDR1 SNHLY and CDR2 FYNNEI. V was pared by 4 bases and J by 1 base, with 0 bases of the junction left unmatched. DNA for the CDR3: TGTGCCAGCAGTGGACAGGGGAGCAATCAGCCCCAGCATTTT. It specifies CASSGQGSNQPQHF.

The chain employs TRBV7-9 and TRBJ1-4, with 7 bases aligning to TRBD1. Germline-derived CDR1 and CDR2 are SEHNR and FQNEAQ (reference sequence). V was clipped by 6 bases and J by 1 base; unmatched bases: 11. The CDR3 consists of 17 residues. The CDR3 nucleotides read TGTGCCAGCAGTCCTCCGGGACAGCTCGGAACTAATGAAAAACTGTTTTTT. Protein: CASSPPGQLGTNEKLFF.

The V and J genes are TRBV28 and TRBJ1-6, with D perhaps TRBD1 (5 bases). CDR3 length: 15 amino acids. Per germline, CDR1 MDHEN and CDR2 SYDVKM. V lost 2 bases to trimming and J lost 7 bases, with 12 bases between them. The CDR3: CASSLQGLDNSPLHF. In nucleotides, the CDR3 is TGTGCCAGCAGTTTACAGGGACTTGACAATTCACCCCTCCACTTT.

The chain combines TRBV5-4 with TRBJ1-2; D is ambiguous. The CDR3 sequence is 15 residues long. The V gene lost 1 base and the J gene lost 2 bases, with 12 bases spanning the gap. Germline lookup yields CDR1 SGHNT and CDR2 YYREEE (reference sequence). CDR3 DNA sequence: TGTGCCAGCAGCTTGTTGGAGAGGATGAACTATGGCTACACCTTC. Its protein product is CASSLLERMNYGYTF.

The gene calls are TRBV14 and TRBJ2-2, with 7 bases that match TRBD1. The CDR3 runs to 15 residues. Germline values: CDR1 SGHDN, CDR2 FVKESK. The J segment lost 7 bases and the V segment lost 3 bases, leaving 8 bases of the junction unmatched. The CDR3 reads CASSQLQGSGGELFF. The CDR3 DNA sequence: TGTGCCAGCAGCCAGTTACAGGGGAGCGGCGGGGAGCTGTTTTTT. Supplemented by reference TRBV14 and TRBJ2-2, the full variable domain reads EAGVTQFPSHSVIEKGQTVTLRCDPISGHDNLYWYRRVMGKEIKFLLHFVKESKQDESGMPNNRFLAERTGGTYSTLKVQPAELEDSGVYFCASSQLQGSGGELFFGEGSRLTVL.

This chain connects TRBV27 to TRBJ2-3; 13 positions match TRBD2. The J segment lost 3 bases and the V segment lost 6 bases, leaving 3 bases of the junction unmatched. The CDR3 has 15 amino acids. Germline V gene data show CDR1 as MNHEY and CDR2 as SMNVEV (reference sequence). The DNA for the CDR3 is TGTGCCAGCAGCACTAGCGGGAGGGTAACAGATACGCAGTATTTT. This sequence encodes CASSTSGRVTDTQYF.

This clone was found once. The chain combines TRBV24-1 with TRBJ1-2; 7 bases line up with TRBD1. The CDR3 runs 15 residues. V shed 2 bases, J shed 3 bases, and the junction held 5 bases outside the gene matches. Per germline, CDR1 KGHDR and CDR2 SFDVKD. The CDR3 bases are TGTGCCACCAGTGATTCGACAGGGTTGTACTATGGCTACACCTTC. Its protein is CATSDSTGLYYGYTF.

J is TRBJ1-5 and V is TRBV19, with TRBD1 matching over 7 bases. The CDR3 totals 14 residues. J was trimmed by 0 bases and V by 6 bases; bases with no gene match: 2. In germline, CDR1 is LNHDA, CDR2 SQIVND (reference sequence). CDR3 bases: TGTGCCAGTAGCGGGACAGTTAGCAATCAGCCCCAGCATTTT. Translating it yields CASSGTVSNQPQHF.

This rearrangement joins TRBV7-2 to TRBJ1-1, with D possibly matching TRBD1 (6 bases). With 5 bases removed from V and 2 bases from J, the gap between germline ends came to 12 bases. The germline V gene has CDR1 SGHTA and CDR2 FQGNSA. The CDR3 totals 14 residues. CDR3 in DNA: TGTGCCAGCAGCCCTGGGACATTCAACACTGAAGCTTTCTTT. Encoded protein: CASSPGTFNTEAFF.

V gene TRBV27 combines with J gene TRBJ2-7; D ambiguous. Germline-derived CDR1 and CDR2 are MNHEY and SMNVEV (reference sequence). The CDR3 is 14 residues long. Trimming removed 3 bases from V and 3 bases from J, with 12 bases in between. CDR3 in amino acids: CASSFSFPNYEQYF. CDR3 nucleotide sequence: TGTGCCAGCAGTTTTAGCTTCCCTAACTACGAGCAGTACTTC.

The chain links TRBV6-2 or TRBV6-3 to TRBJ2-3; no definite D call. CDR1 is MNHEY, CDR2 SVGEGT, per germline. The CDR3 runs to 14 residues. Trimming removed 2 bases at V and 8 bases at J, with 14 bases between. As DNA, the CDR3 is TGTGCCAGCAGTTACACGCCCCGATTGAGTACGCAGTATTTT. It encodes CASSYTPRLSTQYF.